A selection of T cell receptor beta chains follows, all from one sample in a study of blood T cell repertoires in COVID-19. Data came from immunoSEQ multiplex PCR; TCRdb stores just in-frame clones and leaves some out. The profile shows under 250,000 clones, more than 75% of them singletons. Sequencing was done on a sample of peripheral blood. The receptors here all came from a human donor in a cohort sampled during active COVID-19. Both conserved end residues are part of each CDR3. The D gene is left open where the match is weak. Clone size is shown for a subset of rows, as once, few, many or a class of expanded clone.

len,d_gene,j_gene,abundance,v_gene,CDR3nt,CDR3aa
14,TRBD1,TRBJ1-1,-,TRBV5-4,TGTGCCAGCAGTTCGGACAGGGGGGACACTGAAGCTTTCTTT,CASSSDRGDTEAFF
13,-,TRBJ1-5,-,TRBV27,TGTGCCAGCAGTTTTGGGGCATATCAGCCCCAGCATTTT,CASSFGAYQPQHF
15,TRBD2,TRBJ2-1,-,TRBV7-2,TGTGCCAGCAGCTTTAGTAGCGGGTTCTACAATGAGCAGTTCTTC,CASSFSSGFYNEQFF
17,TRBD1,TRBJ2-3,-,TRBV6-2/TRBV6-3,TGTGCCAGCAGCTGGGACAGGGGGCTCGGGTACTCCGATACGCAGTATTTT,CASSWDRGLGYSDTQYF
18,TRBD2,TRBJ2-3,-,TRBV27,TGTGCCAGCAGTTTATCGCCTCCTCTAGCGGGAGGAGCCGATACGCAGTATTTT,CASSLSPPLAGGADTQYF
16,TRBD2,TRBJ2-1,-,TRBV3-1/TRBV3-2,TGTGCCAGCAGCCAATACCCTAGCGGGCCTGACAATGAGCAGTTCTTC,CASSQYPSGPDNEQFF
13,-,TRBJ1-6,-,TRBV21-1,TGTGCCAGCAGCAAAGGAGGGTCGGGACCCCTCCACTTT,CASSKGGSGPLHF
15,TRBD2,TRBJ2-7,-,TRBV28,TGTGCCAGCAGTTTATTCTCCCTAGCGGGAGGCGAGCAGTACTTC,CASSLFSLAGGEQYF
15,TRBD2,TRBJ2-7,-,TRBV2,TGTGCCAGCAGAAGACTAGCGGGAGGCTCCTACGAGCAGTACTTC,CASRRLAGGSYEQYF
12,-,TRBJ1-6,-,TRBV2,TGTGCCAGCAACAGGGTTGATTCACCCCTCCACTTT,CASNRVDSPLHF
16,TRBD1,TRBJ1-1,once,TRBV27,TGTGCCAGCAGTGGGGACAGGGGGTTTGTGAACACTGAAGCTTTCTTT,CASSGDRGFVNTEAFF
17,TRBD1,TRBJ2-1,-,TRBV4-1,TGCGCCAGCAGCCAGGCTCCCGGGACAGGGGCCTACAATGAGCAGTTCTTC,CASSQAPGTGAYNEQFF
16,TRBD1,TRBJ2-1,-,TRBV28,TGTGCCAGCAGTTTACCCGAGGGACAGGGTTACAATGAGCAGTTCTTC,CASSLPEGQGYNEQFF
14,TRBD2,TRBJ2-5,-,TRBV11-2,TGTGCCAGCAGCATGACACTAGCGCAGGAGACCCAGTACTTC,CASSMTLAQETQYF
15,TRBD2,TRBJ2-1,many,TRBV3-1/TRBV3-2,TGTGCCAGCAGCCCCCGAGGACTAGCATCCAATGAGCAGTTCTTC,CASSPRGLASNEQFF
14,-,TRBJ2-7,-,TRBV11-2,TGTGCCAGCAGCTTGACAGTTACCTCCTACGAGCAGTACTTC,CASSLTVTSYEQYF
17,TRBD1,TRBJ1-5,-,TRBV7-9,TGTGCCAGCAGCTTAGGGGGGACAGGCCGAAACAATCAGCCCCAGCATTTT,CASSLGGTGRNNQPQHF
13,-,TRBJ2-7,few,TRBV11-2,TGTGCCAGCAGCTTAGGTCAGGGTGCCGAGCAGTACTTC,CASSLGQGAEQYF
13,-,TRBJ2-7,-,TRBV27,TGTGCCAGCAGTTTATCGCCAGTCCACGAGCAGTACTTC,CASSLSPVHEQYF
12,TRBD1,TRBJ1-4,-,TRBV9,TGTGCCAGCAGCGCGGACAGGGAAAAACTGTTTTTT,CASSADREKLFF
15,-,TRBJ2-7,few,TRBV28,TGTGCCAGCACGTCCAGACGAACAGGATCCTACGAGCAGTACTTC,CASTSRRTGSYEQYF
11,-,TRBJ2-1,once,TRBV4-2,TGTGCCAGCAGCCAAGAGGCCTGGCAGTTCTTC,CASSQEAWQFF
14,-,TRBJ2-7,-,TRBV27,TGTGCCAGCAACTCCGGGTACAACTCCTACGAGCAGTACTTC,CASNSGYNSYEQYF
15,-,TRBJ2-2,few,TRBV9,TGTGCCAGCAGCGAGCCCAGGGGACCGTCGGGGGAGCTGTTTTTT,CASSEPRGPSGELFF
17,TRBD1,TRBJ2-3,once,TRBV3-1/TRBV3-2,TGTGCCAGCAGCCAAGATCTAGGGACAGCAACCACAGATACGCAGTATTTT,CASSQDLGTATTDTQYF
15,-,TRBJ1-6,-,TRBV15,TGTGCCACCAGCAGAGGGGCAGGGGCTGGATCACCCCTCCACTTT,CATSRGAGAGSPLHF
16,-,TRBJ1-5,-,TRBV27,TGTGCCAGCAGTAGGGGCAGGGTTTCGAGCAATCAGCCCCAGCATTTT,CASSRGRVSSNQPQHF
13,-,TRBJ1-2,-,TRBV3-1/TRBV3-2,TGTGCCAGCAGCCAAGAGGGCAGCTATGGCTACACCTTC,CASSQEGSYGYTF
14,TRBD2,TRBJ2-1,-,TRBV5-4,TGTGCCAGCAGCTTGGCAGCGGGAACGAATGAGCAGTTCTTC,CASSLAAGTNEQFF